Below, 21 T cell receptor beta chains from the same sample are listed, as sequenced in a study of blood T cells in healthy people across ages. For the second PCR, which ran for about 6 to 11 cycles, a sample-barcoded 5' primer and a J-beta primer mix were used. TCRdb itself ran the 5' RACE reads through MiXCR, one entry per CDR3 protein. The sample has 700,000 to 950,000 distinct CDR3 sequences; about 40% are singletons. The sequencing sample was made of blood. Receptors were obtained from a woman aged 55 to 70 in good health.

This clonotype was seen only a few times. The gene calls are TRBV20-1 and TRBJ1-5, with D possibly TRBD1 on 5 matching bases. The CDR3 extends over 15 amino acids. Germline V gene sequence: CDR1 DFQATT, CDR2 SNEGSKA (reference sequence). Trimming removed 0 bases at V and 5 bases at J, with 14 bases between. CDR3 nucleotides: TGCAGTGCTAGAGATCTGCAGGGTGGCGATCAGCCCCAGCATTTT. It translates to CSARDLQGGDQPQHF.

V and J are TRBV7-2 and TRBJ2-7, with TRBD1 matching 7 bases. V gave up 2 bases and J gave up 7 bases; unmatched junction bases: 11. CDR1 and CDR2 (germline): SGHTA, FQGNSA. CDR3 length equals 15 residues. CDR3 in amino acids: CASSLWGNRGKEQYF. CDR3 in DNA: TGTGCCAGCAGCTTATGGGGGAACAGGGGAAAGGAGCAGTACTTC.

There are a few counts of this clonotype. The chain carries TRBV20-1 and TRBJ2-1; 12 positions agree with TRBD2. There are 14 residues in the CDR3. V shed 3 bases, J shed 10 bases, and the junction held 7 bases outside the gene matches. CDR1 and CDR2 from the germline V gene are DFQATT and SNEGSKA (reference sequence). The CDR3 DNA follows: TGCAGTGCTAGGCTAGCGGGAGGGCATTGGGAGCAGTTCTTC. Amino acid sequence: CSARLAGGHWEQFF.

This CDR3 is CASSTWGLAGGSSYEQYF. CDR3 nucleotides: TGTGCCAGCAGCACCTGGGGACTAGCGGGAGGGAGCTCCTACGAGCAGTACTTC. This sequence joins TRBV6-2 or TRBV6-3 and TRBJ2-7; 16 bases fit TRBD2. The CDR3 has 18 amino acids. CDR1 and CDR2 from the germline V gene are MNHEY and SVGEGT. Trimming removed 6 bases from V and 0 bases from J; junction bases left unmatched: 8.

This clonotype was detected many times. The DNA for the CDR3 is TGTGCCAGCAGCCTATCACTAGCGGGAGGGGGTTTGAGCACAGATACGCAGTATTTT. It yields the protein CASSLSLAGGGLSTDTQYF. The chain has TRBV7-3 and TRBJ2-3, with 13 positions matching TRBD2. The V gene's germline CDR1 is SGHTA and CDR2 FQGTGA. The CDR3 totals 19 residues. V was pared by 5 bases and J by 0 bases, with 11 bases of the junction left unmatched.

This clonotype was observed a single time. An end of the junction does not agree with germline; a read error may underlie this. The chain recombines TRBV12-3 or TRBV12-4 with TRBJ2-6; no reliable D call. The CDR3 is 15 residues long. In nucleotides, the CDR3 is TGTACCAGCAGTTTTAGTGGGCCTGGGGCCAACGTCCTGACTTTC. This encodes CTSSFSGPGANVLTF.

The V and J genes are TRBV20-1 and TRBJ2-1; D might be TRBD2 (5 bases). Trimming cost V 6 bases and J 4 bases, with 19 bases left between them. The CDR3 has 15 amino acids. Per germline, CDR1 DFQATT and CDR2 SNEGSKA (reference sequence). CDR3 DNA: TGCAGTGCCCCTCCGGGAAGAGATTGGTACAATGAGCAGTTCTTC. This sequence encodes CSAPPGRDWYNEQFF.

V is TRBV7-8 and J is TRBJ2-7; TRBD1 aligns across 10 bases. With the DNA end fitting TRBJ2-5 better, the J assignment may be wrong. The CDR3 sequence is 16 residues long. Germline assignment: CDR1 SGHVS and CDR2 FQNEAQ. The CDR3 DNA reads as TGTGCCAGCAGCTTAGGTTTGACAGGGGGCACGGAGACCCAGTACTTC. Protein: CASSLGLTGGTETQYF.

This clonotype was counted only a few times. The chain is built from TRBV20-1 and TRBJ2-5, with 10 nucleotides matching TRBD2. Trimming at V came to 2 bases and at J to 4 bases, leaving 4 bases not matched to a gene. Looked up from germline, CDR1 is DFQATT and CDR2 is SNEGSKA (reference sequence). This CDR3 has 14 residues. The CDR3 reads CSARLAGDIETQYF. In nucleotides, the CDR3 is TGCAGTGCTAGACTAGCGGGGGATATAGAGACCCAGTACTTC.

This clonotype was recorded many times. The rearrangement uses TRBV28 and TRBJ2-7; 7 bases map to TRBD1. The CDR3 covers 13 residues. The ends lost 5 bases at V and 6 bases at J; junction bases unmatched: 7. Per germline, CDR1 MDHEN and CDR2 SYDVKM. The CDR3 coding sequence is TGTGCCAGCAGTCGCGCAGGGGGTAGCGAGCAGTACTTC. Protein product: CASSRAGGSEQYF.

This sequence joins TRBV14 and TRBJ2-3; 12 positions agree with TRBD2. The CDR3 extends over 17 amino acids. The germline gives CDR1 SGHDN, CDR2 FVKESK. The ends lost 3 bases at V and 1 base at J; junction bases unmatched: 5. The DNA for the CDR3 is TGTGCCAGCAGCCACAGACTAGCGGGGGCCGGCACAGATACGCAGTATTTT. It encodes CASSHRLAGAGTDTQYF.

This clonotype has more than one count but fewer than ten. The chain links TRBV5-1 to TRBJ2-3; no reliable D call. The germline CDR1 and CDR2 sequences are SGHRS and YFSETQ. V was clipped by 0 bases and J by 0 bases, with 8 bases between them. The CDR3 runs 15 residues. CDR3 sequence (DNA): TGCGCCAGCAGCTTGGTCCCGGATAGCACAGATACGCAGTATTTT. Amino acids: CASSLVPDSTDTQYF.

This clonotype appeared a few times. The rearrangement uses TRBV7-2 and TRBJ2-1; weak D call: TRBD2 (6 bases). This CDR3 contains 18 residues. V gave up 5 bases and J gave up 5 bases, with 25 bases separating them. Germline values: CDR1 SGHTA, CDR2 FQGNSA. The CDR3: CASSPNAPGGAANNEQFF. The CDR3 nucleotides read TGTGCCAGCAGCCCAAATGCGCCCGGAGGGGCCGCGAACAATGAGCAGTTCTTC.

There are many counts of this clonotype. V usage is TRBV6-1 and J usage is TRBJ2-3, with D possibly being TRBD2 (6 bases). Germline loops: CDR1 MNHNS, CDR2 SASEGT. V was pared by 6 bases and J by 8 bases, with 18 bases between. CDR3 length: 14 amino acids. The CDR3, as DNA: TGTGCCAGCAGCGAGGGTGGGGGGTATGGTACGCAGTATTTT. As protein: CASSEGGGYGTQYF.

This clonotype has just a few counts. The chain carries TRBV9 and TRBJ2-7, with 10 nucleotides matching TRBD2. CDR3 length: 16 amino acids. CDR1 and CDR2 from the germline V gene are SGDLS and YYNGEE. Trimming cost V 3 bases and J 2 bases; bases outside gene matches: 8. The CDR3 DNA is TGTGCCAGCAGCGCTGTACTAGCGGGGCCTACCTACGAGCAGTACTTC. Amino acids: CASSAVLAGPTYEQYF.

This clonotype was counted between two and nine times. The rearrangement joins TRBV19 to TRBJ2-2; D not resolved. The V end was cut by 10 bases, the J end by 4 bases, with 13 bases between. The CDR3 totals 13 residues. From germline, CDR1 is LNHDA and CDR2 SQIVND (reference sequence). The CDR3 sequence: CAIRHGPTGELFF. The CDR3 nucleotides read TGTGCCATCAGGCATGGACCCACCGGGGAGCTGTTTTTT.

The CDR3 is CASSLTGTSGLPFPYEQYF. The CDR3 nucleotides read TGTGCCAGCAGCTTAACAGGGACTAGCGGTTTACCTTTTCCCTACGAGCAGTACTTC. The chain employs TRBV7-2 and TRBJ2-7, with TRBD2 identical over 11 bases. V shed 2 bases and J 2 bases; nucleotides not matched to a gene: 14. The CDR3 is made up of 19 amino acids. The germline CDR1 and CDR2 sequences are SGHTA and FQGNSA.

V usage is TRBV6-1 and J usage is TRBJ2-1, with TRBD2 matching over 10 bases. This CDR3 spans 17 amino acids. In germline, CDR1 is MNHNS, CDR2 SASEGT. V trimming: 6 bases; J trimming: 0 bases; junction bases outside the gene matches: 8. The CDR3: CASRATLAGSSYNEQFF. In DNA form, the CDR3 reads TGTGCCAGCAGGGCAACACTAGCGGGGAGCTCCTACAATGAGCAGTTCTTC.

The chain employs TRBV7-9 and TRBJ2-1, with 10 bases that match TRBD2. The germline CDR1 and CDR2 sequences are SEHNR and FQNEAQ (reference sequence). The CDR3 is made up of 16 amino acids. V shed 0 bases and J 6 bases; nucleotides not matched to a gene: 5. In DNA, the CDR3 is TGTGCCAGCAGCTTAGCCCAGCGGGGGGGCGGCAATGAGCAGTTCTTC. Its protein is CASSLAQRGGGNEQFF.

This clonotype was counted a few times. The rearrangement links TRBV9 to TRBJ1-5; 7 bases are a match to TRBD1. Trimming took 4 bases from V and 1 from J; bases not matched to a gene: 5. There are 15 residues in the CDR3. Germline V gives CDR1 SGDLS, CDR2 YYNGEE. CDR3 sequence reads: CASSQSGQSNQPQHF. CDR3 DNA: TGTGCCAGCAGCCAATCGGGACAGAGCAATCAGCCCCAGCATTTT.

The V call is TRBV18, the J call TRBJ2-3; no clear D. Germline V gene sequence: CDR1 KGHSH, CDR2 LQKENI. Trimming removed 5 bases at V and 9 bases at J, with 15 bases between. The CDR3 extends over 13 amino acids. The CDR3 region is CASSTDTIATQYF. The CDR3 nucleotides are TGTGCCAGCTCAACAGACACCATAGCCACGCAGTATTTT.